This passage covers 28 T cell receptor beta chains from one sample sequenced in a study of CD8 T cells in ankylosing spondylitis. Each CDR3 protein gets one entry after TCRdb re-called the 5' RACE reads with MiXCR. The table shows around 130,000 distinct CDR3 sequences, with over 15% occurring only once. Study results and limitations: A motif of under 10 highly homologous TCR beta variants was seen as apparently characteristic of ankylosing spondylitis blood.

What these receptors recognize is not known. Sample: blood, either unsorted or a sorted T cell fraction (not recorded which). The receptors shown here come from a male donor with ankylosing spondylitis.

CDR3 amino acids: CASSPRQLGGYTF. CDR3 nucleotide sequence: TGTGCCAGCAGTCCGCGACAGTTAGGCGGCTACACCTTC. The J gene is TRBJ1-2, the V gene TRBV6-1; a possible D gene is TRBD1 (5 bases). Germline V gene lookup returns CDR1 MNHNS and CDR2 SASEGT. Trimming took 5 bases from V and 8 from J, leaving 15 bases between them. The CDR3 is 13 residues long.

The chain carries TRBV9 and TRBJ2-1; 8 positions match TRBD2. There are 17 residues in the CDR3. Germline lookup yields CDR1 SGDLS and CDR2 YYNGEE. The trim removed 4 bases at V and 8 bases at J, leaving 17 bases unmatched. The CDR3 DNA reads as TGTGCCAGCAGCACTAATCTGGGGGAGGAGCGGGAGCATGAGCAGTTCTTC. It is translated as CASSTNLGEEREHEQFF. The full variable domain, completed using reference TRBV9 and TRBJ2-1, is DSGVTQTPKHLITATGQRVTLRCSPRSGDLSVYWYQQSLDQGLQFLIQYYNGEERAKGNILERFSAQQFPDLHSELNLSSLELGDSALYFCASSTNLGEEREHEQFFGPGTRLTVL.

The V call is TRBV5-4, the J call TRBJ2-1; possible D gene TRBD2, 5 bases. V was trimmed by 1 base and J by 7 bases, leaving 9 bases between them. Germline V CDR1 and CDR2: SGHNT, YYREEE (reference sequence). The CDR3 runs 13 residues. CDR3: CASSLSSGNEQFF. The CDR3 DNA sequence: TGTGCCAGCAGCTTGAGTTCGGGAAATGAGCAGTTCTTC.

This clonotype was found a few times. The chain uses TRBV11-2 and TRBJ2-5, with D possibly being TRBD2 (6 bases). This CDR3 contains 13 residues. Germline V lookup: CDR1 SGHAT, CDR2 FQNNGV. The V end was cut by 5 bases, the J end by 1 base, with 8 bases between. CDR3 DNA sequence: TGTGCCAGCAGCCCGGAGGGCCAAGAGACCCAGTACTTC. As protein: CASSPEGQETQYF.

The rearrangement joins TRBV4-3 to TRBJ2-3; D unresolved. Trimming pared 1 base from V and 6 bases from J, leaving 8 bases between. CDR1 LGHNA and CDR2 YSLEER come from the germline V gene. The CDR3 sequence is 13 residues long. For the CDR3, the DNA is TGCGCCAGCAGCCAAGCAGTACTGGATACGCAGTATTTT. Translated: CASSQAVLDTQYF.

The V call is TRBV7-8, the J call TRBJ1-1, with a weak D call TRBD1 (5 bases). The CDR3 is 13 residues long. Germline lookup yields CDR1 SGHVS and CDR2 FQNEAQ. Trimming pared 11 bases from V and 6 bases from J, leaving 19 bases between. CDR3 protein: CASLRSSGAEAFF. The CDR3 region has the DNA TGTGCCTCGCTCCGAAGCTCGGGGGCTGAAGCTTTCTTT.

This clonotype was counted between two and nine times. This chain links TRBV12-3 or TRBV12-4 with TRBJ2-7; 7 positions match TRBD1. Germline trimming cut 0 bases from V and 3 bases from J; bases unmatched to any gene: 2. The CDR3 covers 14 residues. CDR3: CASSLAGGFYEQYF. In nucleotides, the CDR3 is TGTGCCAGCAGTTTAGCAGGGGGCTTCTACGAGCAGTACTTC.

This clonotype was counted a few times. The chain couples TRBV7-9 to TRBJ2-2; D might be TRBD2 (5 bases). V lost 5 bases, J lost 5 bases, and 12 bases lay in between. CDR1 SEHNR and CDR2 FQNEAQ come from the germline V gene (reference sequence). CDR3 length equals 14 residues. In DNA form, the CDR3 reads TGTGCCAGCAGCCCCCGGGGTGCGACCGGGGAGCTGTTTTTT. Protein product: CASSPRGATGELFF.

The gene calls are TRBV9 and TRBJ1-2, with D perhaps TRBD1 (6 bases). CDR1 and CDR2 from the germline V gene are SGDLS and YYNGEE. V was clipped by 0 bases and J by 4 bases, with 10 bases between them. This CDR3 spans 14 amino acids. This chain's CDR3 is CASSVVDRPYGYTF. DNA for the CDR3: TGTGCCAGCAGCGTAGTAGACAGGCCCTATGGCTACACCTTC.

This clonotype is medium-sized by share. CDR3 in amino acids: CASSPRHPGGTEAFF. Here the CDR3 DNA reads TGTGCCAGCAGTCCTAGACACCCCGGAGGGACTGAAGCTTTCTTT. This rearrangement joins TRBV6-5 to TRBJ1-1; D is unresolved. The germline CDR1 and CDR2 sequences are MNHEY and SVGAGI. CDR3 length: 15 residues. Trimming took off 5 bases at V and 5 bases at J, with 18 bases between the two ends.

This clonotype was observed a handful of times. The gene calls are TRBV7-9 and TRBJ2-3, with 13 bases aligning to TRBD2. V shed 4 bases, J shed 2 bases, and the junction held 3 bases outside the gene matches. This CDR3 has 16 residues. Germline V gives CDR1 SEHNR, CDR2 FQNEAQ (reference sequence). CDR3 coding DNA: TGTGCCAGCAGCTCGGGACTAGCGGGACCCACAGATACGCAGTATTTT. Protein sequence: CASSSGLAGPTDTQYF.

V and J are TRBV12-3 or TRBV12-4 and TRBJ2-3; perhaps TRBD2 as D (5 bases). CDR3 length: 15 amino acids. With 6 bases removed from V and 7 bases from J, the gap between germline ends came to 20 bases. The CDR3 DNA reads TGTGCCAGCAGGGACGGGGATGCTAGGCCCAATACGCAGTATTTT. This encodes CASRDGDARPNTQYF.

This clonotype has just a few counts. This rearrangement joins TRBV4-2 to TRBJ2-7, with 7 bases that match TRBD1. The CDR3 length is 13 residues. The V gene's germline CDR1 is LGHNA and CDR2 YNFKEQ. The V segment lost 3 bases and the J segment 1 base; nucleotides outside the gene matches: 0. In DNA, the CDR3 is TGTGCCAGCAGCCAGACAGGGTCCTACGAGCAGTACTTC. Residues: CASSQTGSYEQYF.

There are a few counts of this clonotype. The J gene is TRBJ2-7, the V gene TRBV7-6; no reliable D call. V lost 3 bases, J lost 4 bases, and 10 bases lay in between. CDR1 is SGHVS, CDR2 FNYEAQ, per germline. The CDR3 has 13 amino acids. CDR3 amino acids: CASSFEGPYEQYF. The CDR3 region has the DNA TGTGCCAGCAGCTTTGAAGGGCCTTACGAGCAGTACTTC.

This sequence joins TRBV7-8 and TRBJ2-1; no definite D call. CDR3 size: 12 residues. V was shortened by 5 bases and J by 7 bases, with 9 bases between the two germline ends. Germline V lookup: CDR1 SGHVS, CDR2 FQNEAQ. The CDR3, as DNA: TGTGCCAGCAGCCCCGAAGGGAATGAGCAGTTCTTC. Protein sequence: CASSPEGNEQFF.

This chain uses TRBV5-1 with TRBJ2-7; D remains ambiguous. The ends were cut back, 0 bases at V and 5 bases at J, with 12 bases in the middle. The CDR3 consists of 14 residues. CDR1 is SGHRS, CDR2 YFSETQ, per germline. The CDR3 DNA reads TGCGCCAGCAGCTTGGACGCTAACGGAAACGAGCAGTACTTC. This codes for CASSLDANGNEQYF.

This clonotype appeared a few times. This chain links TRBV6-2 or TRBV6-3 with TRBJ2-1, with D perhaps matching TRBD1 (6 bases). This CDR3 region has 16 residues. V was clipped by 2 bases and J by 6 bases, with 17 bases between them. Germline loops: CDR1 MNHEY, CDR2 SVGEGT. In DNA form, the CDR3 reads TGTGCCAGCAGTTACGCACAGGGACCTTCGGCCAATGAGCAGTTCTTC. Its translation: CASSYAQGPSANEQFF.

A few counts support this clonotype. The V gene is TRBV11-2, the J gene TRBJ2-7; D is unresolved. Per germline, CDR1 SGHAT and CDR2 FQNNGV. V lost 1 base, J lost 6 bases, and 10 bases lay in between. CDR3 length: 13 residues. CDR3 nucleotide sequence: TGTGCCAGCAGCTTAGGGGAACTCTCCGAGCAGTACTTC. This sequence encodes CASSLGELSEQYF.

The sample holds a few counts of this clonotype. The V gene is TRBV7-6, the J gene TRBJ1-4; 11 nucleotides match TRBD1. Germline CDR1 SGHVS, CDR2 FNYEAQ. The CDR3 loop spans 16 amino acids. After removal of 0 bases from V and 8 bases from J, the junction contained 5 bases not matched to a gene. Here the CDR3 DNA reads TGTGCCAGCAGCTTAGCGGACAGGGGGCGGGAGGAAAAACTGTTTTTT. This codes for CASSLADRGREEKLFF.

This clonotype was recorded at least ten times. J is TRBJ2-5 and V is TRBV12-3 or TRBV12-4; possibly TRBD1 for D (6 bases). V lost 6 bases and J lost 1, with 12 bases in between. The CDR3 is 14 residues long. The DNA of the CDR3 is TGTGCCAGCAGAAAACGGACAGTCCAAGAGACCCAGTACTTC. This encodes CASRKRTVQETQYF.

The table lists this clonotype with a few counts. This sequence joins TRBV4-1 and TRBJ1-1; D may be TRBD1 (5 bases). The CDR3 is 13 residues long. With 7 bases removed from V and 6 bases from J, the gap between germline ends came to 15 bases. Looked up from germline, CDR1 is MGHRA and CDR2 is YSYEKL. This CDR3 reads CASTPTGAPEAFF. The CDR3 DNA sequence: TGCGCCAGCACCCCAACTGGGGCTCCTGAAGCTTTCTTT.

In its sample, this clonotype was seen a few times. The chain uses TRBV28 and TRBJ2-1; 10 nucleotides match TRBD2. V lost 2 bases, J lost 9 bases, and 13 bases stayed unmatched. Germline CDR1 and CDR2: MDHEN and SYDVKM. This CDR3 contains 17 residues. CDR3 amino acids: CASSLRTISGRAGEQFF. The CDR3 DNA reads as TGTGCCAGCAGTTTAAGAACAATAAGCGGGAGGGCTGGTGAGCAGTTCTTC. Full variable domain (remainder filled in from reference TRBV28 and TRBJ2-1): DVKVTQSSRYLVKRTGEKVFLECVQDMDHENMFWYRQDPGLGLRLIYFSYDVKMKEKGDIPEGYSVSREKKERFSLILESASTNQTSMYLCASSLRTISGRAGEQFFGPGTRLTVL.

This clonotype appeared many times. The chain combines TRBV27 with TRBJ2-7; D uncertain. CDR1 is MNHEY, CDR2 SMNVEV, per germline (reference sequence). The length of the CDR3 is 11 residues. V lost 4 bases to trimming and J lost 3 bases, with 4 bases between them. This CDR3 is CASSSYYEQYF. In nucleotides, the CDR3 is TGTGCCAGCAGTTCTTACTACGAGCAGTACTTC.

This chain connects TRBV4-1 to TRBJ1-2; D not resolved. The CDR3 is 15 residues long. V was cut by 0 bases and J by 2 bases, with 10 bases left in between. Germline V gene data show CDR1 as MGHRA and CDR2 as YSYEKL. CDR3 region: CASSQDVQANYGYTF. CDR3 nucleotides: TGCGCCAGCAGCCAAGATGTCCAGGCAAACTATGGCTACACCTTC.

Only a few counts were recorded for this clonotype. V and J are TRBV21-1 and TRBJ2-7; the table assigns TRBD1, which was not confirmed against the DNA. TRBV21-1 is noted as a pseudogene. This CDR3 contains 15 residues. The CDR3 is CASSAGTENSYEQYF. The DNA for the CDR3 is TGTGCCAGCAGCGCCGGGACAGAAAACTCCTACGAGCAGTACTTC.

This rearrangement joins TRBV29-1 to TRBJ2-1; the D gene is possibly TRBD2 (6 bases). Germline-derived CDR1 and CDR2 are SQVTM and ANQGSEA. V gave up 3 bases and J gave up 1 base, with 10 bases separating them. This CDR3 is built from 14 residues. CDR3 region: CSVERGGSYNEQFF. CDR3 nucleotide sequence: TGCAGCGTTGAGCGGGGTGGGTCCTACAATGAGCAGTTCTTC.

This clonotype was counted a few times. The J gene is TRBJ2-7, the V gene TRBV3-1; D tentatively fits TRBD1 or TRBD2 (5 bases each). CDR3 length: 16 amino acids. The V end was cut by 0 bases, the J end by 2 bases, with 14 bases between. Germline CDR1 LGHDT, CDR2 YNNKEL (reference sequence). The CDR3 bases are TGTGCCAGCAGCCAAGATTCGGGACGTCCCACCTACGAGCAGTACTTC. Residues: CASSQDSGRPTYEQYF.

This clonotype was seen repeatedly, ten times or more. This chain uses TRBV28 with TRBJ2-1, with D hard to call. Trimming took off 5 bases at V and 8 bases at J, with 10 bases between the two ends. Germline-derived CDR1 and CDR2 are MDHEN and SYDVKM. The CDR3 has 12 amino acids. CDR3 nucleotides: TGTGCCAGCAGTCCCGCCGGCTATGAGCAGTTCTTC. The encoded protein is CASSPAGYEQFF.